Listed below are T cell receptor beta chains from one sample, sequenced in a study of T cells after yellow fever vaccination. TCRdb reprocessed the 5' RACE reads with MiXCR, giving one entry per CDR3 protein. The sample carries hundreds of thousands of distinct CDR3 sequences, roughly 12% recorded once. The source was PBMCs, collected on the day of the yellow fever booster vaccination. The receptors were sampled from a man younger than 45 who received the YFV17D yellow fever vaccine. Both conserved end residues are part of each CDR3. The D gene is left open where the match is weak. Clone size, where shown, is once, few, many, or a class for clones that have expanded.

CDR3 protein,CDR3 DNA,V gene,clone size,J gene,CDR3 length,D gene
CASSPSRTDNNEQFF,TGCGCCAGCAGCCCTTCGAGGACAGATAACAATGAGCAGTTCTTC,TRBV5-1,.,TRBJ2-1,15,.
CSAPVGFEAGTQYF,TGCAGTGCCCCAGTCGGGTTTGAGGCAGGGACCCAGTACTTC,TRBV20-1,few,TRBJ2-5,14,.
CASSFLGGEEQYF,TGTGCCAGCAGTTTTCTCGGGGGCGAAGAGCAGTACTTC,TRBV12-3/TRBV12-4,few,TRBJ2-7,13,.
CASSRDTISYEQYF,TGTGCCAGCAGCCGGGACACAATCTCCTACGAGCAGTACTTC,TRBV7-9,.,TRBJ2-7,14,.
CAQKRGLSTDTQYF,TGTGCTCAAAAGAGGGGGCTAAGCACAGATACGCAGTATTTT,TRBV30,many,TRBJ2-3,14,TRBD1
CASPRRAGDKTDTQYF,TGTGCCAGCCCGAGGAGAGCGGGAGATAAGACAGATACGCAGTATTTT,TRBV7-9,.,TRBJ2-3,16,TRBD2
CSVLDPQFGGYTF,TGCAGCGTTTTGGACCCACAATTCGGTGGCTACACCTTC,TRBV29-1,.,TRBJ1-2,13,.
CASSPQTGGSVNTEAFF,TGCGCCAGCAGCCCCCAGACAGGGGGTTCGGTGAACACTGAAGCTTTCTTT,TRBV5-1,many,TRBJ1-1,17,TRBD1
CSARVHAGQSSYNEQFF,TGCAGTGCTAGAGTTCATGCTGGCCAAAGCTCCTACAATGAGCAGTTCTTC,TRBV20-1,many,TRBJ2-1,17,.
CASSNDGRQDPPGYEQYF,TGTGCCAGCAGCAACGATGGGCGACAGGACCCTCCTGGTTACGAGCAGTACTTC,TRBV21-1,.,TRBJ2-7,18,.
CSGGHAAGDNEQFF,TGCAGTGGTGGCCATGCGGCGGGAGACAATGAGCAGTTCTTC,TRBV20-1,.,TRBJ2-1,14,TRBD2
CASSLVLAAEQFF,TGTGCCAGCAGTTTGGTACTAGCGGCTGAGCAGTTCTTC,TRBV27,few,TRBJ2-1,13,TRBD2
CSVGAVSSYNEQFF,TGCAGCGTGGGAGCGGTGAGCTCCTACAATGAGCAGTTCTTC,TRBV29-1,few,TRBJ2-1,14,.
CASSAVGTPKGETQYF,TGCGCCAGCAGCGCGGTCGGGACACCAAAGGGAGAGACCCAGTACTTC,TRBV5-1,.,TRBJ2-5,16,.
CASSISSGSHEQFF,TGTGCCAGCAGTATCTCTAGCGGGAGCCATGAGCAGTTCTTC,TRBV6-5,.,TRBJ2-1,14,TRBD2
CATSDLGLTLDEQFF,TGTGCCACCAGTGATTTAGGACTGACCCTGGATGAGCAGTTCTTC,TRBV24-1,.,TRBJ2-1,15,.
CASCVGLAPNTGELFF,TGTGCCAGCTGCGTCGGGCTAGCGCCGAACACCGGGGAGCTGTTTTTT,TRBV28,.,TRBJ2-2,16,.
CASSKLWETQYF,TGTGCCAGCAGTAAACTATGGGAGACCCAGTACTTC,TRBV7-2,few,TRBJ2-5,12,.
CASSLAWRDYEQYF,TGTGCCAGCAGCTTAGCTTGGAGAGATTACGAGCAGTACTTC,TRBV7-8,many,TRBJ2-7,14,.
CASSLARAGIQPQHF,TGTGCCAGCAGTTTGGCCAGGGCCGGGATCCAGCCCCAGCATTTT,TRBV12-3/TRBV12-4,.,TRBJ1-5,15,.
CASSGPVNTGELFF,TGTGCCAGCAGCGGGCCAGTAAACACCGGGGAGCTGTTTTTT,TRBV9,few,TRBJ2-2,14,.
CASSVRRATGELFF,TGTGCCAGCAGCGTAAGAAGGGCCACCGGGGAGCTGTTTTTT,TRBV9,.,TRBJ2-2,14,.
CASSALWGNYEQYF,TGTGCCAGCAGTGCCCTTTGGGGGAACTACGAGCAGTACTTC,TRBV25-1,.,TRBJ2-7,14,.
CASSARETQYF,TGTGCCAGCAGCGCTAGAGAGACCCAGTACTTC,TRBV5-1,many,TRBJ2-5,11,.
CASKRLADYEQYF,TGTGCCAGCAAACGACTAGCGGATTACGAGCAGTACTTC,TRBV27,few,TRBJ2-7,13,TRBD2
CASSSGTTGNTIYF,TGCGCCAGCAGCTCGGGGACCACGGGAAACACCATATATTTT,TRBV5-1,.,TRBJ1-3,14,.
CASSEGQNYNEQFF,TGTGCCAGCAGTGAGGGACAGAACTACAATGAGCAGTTCTTC,TRBV6-2/TRBV6-3,few,TRBJ2-1,14,TRBD1
CASSVPGQGNEKLFF,TGTGCCAGCTCAGTTCCGGGACAGGGGAATGAAAAACTGTTTTTT,TRBV28,many,TRBJ1-4,15,TRBD1
CASSLGTPAQFF,TGTGCCAGCAGTTTAGGGACGCCGGCCCAGTTCTTC,TRBV12-3/TRBV12-4,many,TRBJ2-1,12,.
CAWSVLGTPSGNTIYF,TGTGCCTGGAGTGTATTAGGGACCCCTTCTGGAAACACCATATATTTT,TRBV30,few,TRBJ1-3,16,.
CSARDQKVNTEAFF,TGCAGTGCTAGAGATCAAAAGGTGAACACTGAAGCTTTCTTT,TRBV20-1,few,TRBJ1-1,14,.
CASEVWGELFF,TGTGCCAGTGAGGTGTGGGGGGAGCTGTTTTTT,TRBV28,few,TRBJ2-2,11,.
CASSSLGGTGGELFF,TGTGCCAGCAGCTCCCTGGGCGGGACGGGCGGGGAGCTGTTTTTT,TRBV7-9,.,TRBJ2-2,15,.
CSAQDYEQYF,TGCAGTGCCCAGGACTACGAGCAGTACTTC,TRBV20-1,.,TRBJ2-7,10,.
CASSLALGRGYMETQYF,TGCGCCAGCAGCTTGGCCCTCGGTAGGGGATACATGGAGACCCAGTACTTC,TRBV5-1,few,TRBJ2-5,17,.
CSAPVPGQPNEKLFF,TGCAGTGCTCCCGTCCCAGGGCAGCCTAATGAAAAACTGTTTTTT,TRBV20-1,few,TRBJ1-4,15,.
CAWSPGANVLTF,TGTGCCTGGAGCCCCGGGGCCAACGTCCTGACTTTC,TRBV30,.,TRBJ2-6,12,.